These 25 T cell receptor beta chains were all obtained from the same sample, sequenced in a study of cytomegalovirus exposure and HLA in healthy donors. Primers: 60 Vbeta forward and 13 Jbeta reverse. Sequencing was performed with immunoSEQ multiplex PCR; in TCRdb, only in-frame clones are kept and a portion is missing. The sample lists 150,000 to 200,000 clones, about 80% occurring once. The material sequenced was PBMCs. The receptors were sampled from a woman in her twenties or thirties in good health and CMV-seropositive.

The chain uses TRBV4-1 and TRBJ2-2, with a tentative D call TRBD1 (6 bases). Germline loops: CDR1 MGHRA, CDR2 YSYEKL. V gave up 1 base and J gave up 0 bases, with 9 bases separating them. The CDR3 is made up of 16 amino acids. The CDR3 DNA sequence: TGCGCCAGCAGCCAAGTTGGGGGCCCGAACACCGGGGAGCTGTTTTTT. Translated, it gives CASSQVGGPNTGELFF.

The rearrangement joins TRBV7-2 to TRBJ1-2, with D possibly being TRBD1 (6 bases). V was cut by 3 bases and J by 5 bases, with 10 bases left in between. The CDR3 totals 13 residues. The germline V gene has CDR1 SGHTA and CDR2 FQGNSA. CDR3 protein: CASSFTGLYGYTF. Written as DNA, the CDR3 is TGTGCCAGCAGCTTCACAGGGTTGTATGGCTACACCTTC.

The chain joins TRBV9 to TRBJ2-7; TRBD2 agrees at 12 bases. The CDR3 is 15 residues long. CDR1 is SGDLS and CDR2 is YYNGEE in the germline V gene. V dropped 1 base and J dropped 6; count of bases not matched to a gene: 5. The CDR3 DNA is TGTGCCAGCAGCGTACTAGCGGGAGGGCCTGCCGAGCAGTACTTC. Translating gives CASSVLAGGPAEQYF.

This clone has a handful of counts. The chain has TRBV5-6 and TRBJ2-1; TRBD1 agrees at 8 bases. Per the germline V gene, CDR1 is SGHDT and CDR2 is YYEEEE. With 3 bases clipped from V and 4 bases from J, the junction kept 9 bases outside the gene matches. The CDR3 has 16 amino acids. The CDR3 sequence: CASSSTGTGLYNEQFF. The CDR3 DNA is TGTGCCAGCAGCTCTACCGGGACAGGCCTATACAATGAGCAGTTCTTC.

The CDR3 region is CASSLPGTSGGASTDTQYF. The CDR3 nucleotides read TGCGCCAGCAGCCTCCCAGGGACTAGCGGGGGGGCTAGCACAGATACGCAGTATTTT. The J gene is TRBJ2-3, the V gene TRBV4-1; 16 bases map to TRBD2. Germline CDR1 is MGHRA and CDR2 is YSYEKL. The trim removed 4 bases at V and 0 bases at J, leaving 7 bases unmatched. This CDR3 contains 19 residues.

On this clone itself: Sequence at one end of the junction differs from germline and may be a read error. Other DNA sequences in the sample encode the same CDR3. The gene calls are TRBV27 and TRBJ1-4, with TRBD1 matching 9 bases. Germline V gene lookup returns CDR1 MNHEY and CDR2 SMNVEV (reference sequence). The CDR3 has 16 amino acids. The CDR3 sequence is CASSERTGAPNEKLFF. The DNA of the CDR3 is TGCGCCAGCAGTGAACGGACAGGGGCTCCTAATGAAAAACTGTTTTTT.

The chain links TRBV4-3 to TRBJ1-6; 8 positions match TRBD1. This CDR3 is built from 14 residues. The V and J ends lost 4 bases and 5 bases, in that order; junction bases with no gene match: 1. Germline V gene data show CDR1 as LGHNA and CDR2 as YSLEER. CDR3 nucleotide sequence: TGCGCCAGCAGCCTGGGACAGGATAATTCACCCCTCCACTTT. Translation: CASSLGQDNSPLHF.

The V gene is TRBV11-2, the J gene TRBJ2-7, with 9 bases identical to TRBD2. This CDR3 is built from 17 residues. Germline V lookup: CDR1 SGHAT, CDR2 FQNNGV. V shed 5 bases and J 5 bases; nucleotides not matched to a gene: 16. Here the CDR3 reads CASSKVVAGGPWDEQYF. The CDR3 DNA is TGTGCCAGCAGCAAAGTGGTTGCGGGAGGGCCTTGGGACGAGCAGTACTTC.

This clone appeared a few times. The rearrangement uses TRBV2 and TRBJ2-7; D call uncertain. The CDR3 runs 11 residues. Per germline, CDR1 SNHLY and CDR2 FYNNEI. The V end lost 7 bases, the J end lost 3 bases, and 7 bases lay between the germline ends. The CDR3 region is CASKYNYEQYF. The CDR3 DNA follows: TGTGCCAGCAAATATAACTACGAGCAGTACTTC.

The rearrangement joins TRBV19 to TRBJ1-5; D might be TRBD1 (6 bases). The CDR3 consists of 16 residues. Looked up from germline, CDR1 is LNHDA and CDR2 is SQIVND (reference sequence). V was shortened by 5 bases and J by 5 bases, with 19 bases between the two germline ends. CDR3 sequence (DNA): TGTGCCAGTAGTTCCCAACGAGGGGGGGCGTATCAGCCCCAGCATTTT. Protein: CASSSQRGGAYQPQHF.

This rearrangement joins TRBV29-1 to TRBJ2-2; D possibly corresponds to TRBD2 (5 bases). CDR1 is SQVTM, CDR2 ANQGSEA, per germline. This CDR3 is 13 amino acids long. The V and J ends lost 7 bases and 3 bases respectively, with 12 bases between them. DNA of the CDR3: TGCAGCGCCGAGGGAGTATACACCGGGGAGCTGTTTTTT. Its protein product is CSAEGVYTGELFF.

This chain's CDR3 is CASSLSAISYNEQFF. The CDR3 nucleotides read TGTGCCAGCAGTTTATCAGCGATCTCCTACAATGAGCAGTTCTTC. The chain has TRBV27 and TRBJ2-1; D remains ambiguous. Germline V gives CDR1 MNHEY, CDR2 SMNVEV (reference sequence). The V gene lost 0 bases and the J gene lost 0 bases, with 6 bases spanning the gap. The CDR3 extends over 15 amino acids.

The count of this clone is one. V is TRBV19 and J is TRBJ2-7, with TRBD2 as a possible D gene (6 bases). The germline V gene has CDR1 LNHDA and CDR2 SQIVND (reference sequence). Trimming took off 6 bases at V and 0 bases at J, with 21 bases between the two ends. CDR3 length: 17 amino acids. The CDR3 region has the DNA TGTGCCAGTAGGCTGGATGGTTGGGGCGGGAACTCCTACGAGCAGTACTTC. This encodes CASRLDGWGGNSYEQYF.

The CDR3, as DNA: TGTGCCACCAGCAGAGACGGACAGGGGATAAACATTCAGTACTTC. Translated, it gives CATSRDGQGINIQYF. The genes are TRBV15 and TRBJ2-4, with 9 bases fitting TRBD1. Trimming took 0 bases from V and 6 from J; bases not matched to a gene: 3. This CDR3 contains 15 residues. Germline CDR1 LNHNV, CDR2 YYDKDF (reference sequence).

The chain recombines TRBV2 with TRBJ2-7; 8 bases line up with TRBD2. Germline lookup yields CDR1 SNHLY and CDR2 FYNNEI. With 6 bases clipped from V and 6 bases from J, the junction kept 13 bases outside the gene matches. The CDR3 contains 15 residues. The CDR3 region is CASRQFPGLVGEQYF. DNA of the CDR3: TGTGCCAGCAGACAATTCCCGGGACTAGTAGGCGAGCAGTACTTC.

The chain has TRBV10-3 and TRBJ1-5; 9 bases fit TRBD1. After removal of 10 bases from V and 5 bases from J, the junction contained 6 bases not matched to a gene. CDR3 length: 13 amino acids. Germline loops: CDR1 ENHRY, CDR2 SYGVKD. CDR3 region: CATQRDRDQPQHF. The CDR3 DNA is TGTGCCACCCAACGGGACAGGGATCAGCCCCAGCATTTT.

V is TRBV7-2 and J is TRBJ2-7, with a tentative D call TRBD2 (6 bases). V was trimmed by 0 bases and J by 8 bases, leaving 17 bases between them. Germline V CDR1 and CDR2: SGHTA, FQGNSA. The CDR3 spans 15 residues. Here the CDR3 DNA reads TGTGCCAGCAGCTTAGCGGTTCAGGAGGGTGGTAAGCAGTACTTC. This encodes CASSLAVQEGGKQYF.

This rearrangement joins TRBV11-2 to TRBJ1-6, with no clear D. Germline lookup yields CDR1 SGHAT and CDR2 FQNNGV. V was clipped by 3 bases and J by 7 bases, with 13 bases between them. The CDR3 is 15 amino acids. CDR3 amino acids: CASSFLREANSPLHF. In DNA, the CDR3 is TGTGCCAGCAGCTTTTTGAGAGAGGCGAATTCACCCCTCCACTTT.

This clone was seen a few times. This chain's CDR3 is CASNPSEEHEQYF. CDR3 sequence (DNA): TGTGCCAGCAATCCCAGTGAGGAACACGAGCAGTACTTC. The chain carries TRBV6-1 and TRBJ2-7; D not certain. Germline V gives CDR1 MNHNS, CDR2 SASEGT. The CDR3 covers 13 residues. V dropped 7 bases and J dropped 5 bases, with 15 bases sitting between them.

CDR3 sequence: CASSDPVGGGGEQFF. CDR3 bases: TGCGCCAGCAGTGATCCTGTTGGAGGGGGCGGTGAGCAGTTCTTC. The chain employs TRBV10-2 and TRBJ2-1, with D possibly TRBD1 on 7 matching bases. V was shortened by 3 bases and J by 9 bases, with 18 bases between the two germline ends. CDR1 is WSHSY, CDR2 SAAADI, per germline. The CDR3 extends over 15 amino acids.

The chain employs TRBV27 and TRBJ1-1, with D maybe TRBD1 (5 bases). Trimming shortened V by 7 bases and J by 5 bases, and 14 bases separated the two germline ends. Germline CDR1 and CDR2: MNHEY and SMNVEV (reference sequence). The CDR3 totals 13 residues. CDR3 residues: CASKGRGNTEAFF. In nucleotides, the CDR3 is TGTGCCAGCAAAGGGCGGGGGAATACTGAAGCTTTCTTT.

About this clone itself: The junction and the germline gene differ at one end; a read error may be behind it. The rearrangement links TRBV27 to TRBJ1-1; a weak D match, TRBD1 (6 bases). This CDR3 is built from 8 residues. Germline CDR1 reads MNHEY; CDR2 reads SMNVEV (reference sequence). CDR3 sequence reads: CRGREAFF. CDR3 DNA: TGCAGGGGCAGAGAAGCTTTCTTT.

This chain's CDR3 is CASSAQGFGNTIYF. CDR3 in DNA: TGTGCCAGCAGCGCTCAGGGGTTTGGAAACACCATATATTTT. The V call is TRBV2, the J call TRBJ1-3, with D tentatively TRBD1 (6 bases). V gave up 6 bases and J gave up 3 bases, with 12 bases separating them. CDR1 and CDR2 from the germline V gene are SNHLY and FYNNEI. CDR3 length equals 14 residues.

The rearrangement links TRBV5-6 to TRBJ1-4; 7 bases are shared with TRBD1. Germline-derived CDR1 and CDR2 are SGHDT and YYEEEE. V dropped 4 bases and J dropped 12; count of bases not matched to a gene: 9. The CDR3 spans 13 residues. The CDR3 protein is CASSARRDSELFF. The CDR3 DNA follows: TGTGCCAGCAGCGCCAGGCGGGACAGTGAACTGTTTTTT.

The chain couples TRBV27 to TRBJ1-1; D gene unclear. Germline V gene data show CDR1 as MNHEY and CDR2 as SMNVEV (reference sequence). There are 13 residues in the CDR3. Trimming took 2 bases from V and 1 from J, leaving 5 bases between them. The CDR3: CASSLEPNTEAFF. CDR3 DNA sequence: TGTGCCAGCAGTTTAGAGCCGAACACTGAAGCTTTCTTT.